Below are 4 T cell receptor beta chains sequenced from a single sample in a study of T cell responses to AZD1222 COVID-19 vaccine. TCRdb's copy holds only in-frame clones and misses some; the assay was immunoSEQ multiplex PCR. The profile shows approximately 190,000 clones, approximately 92% of them singletons. The sequenced sample was peripheral blood, obtained on day 0 of AZD1222 vaccination. These TCRs come from an adult in good health.

The chain combines TRBV28 with TRBJ2-7; 9 nucleotides line up with TRBD1. Germline assignment: CDR1 MDHEN and CDR2 SYDVKM. This CDR3 is 14 amino acids long. Trimming at V came to 4 bases and at J to 5 bases, leaving 6 bases not matched to a gene. CDR3 sequence: CASSSGTGWDEQYF. CDR3 nucleotides: TGTGCCAGCAGTTCCGGGACAGGGTGGGACGAGCAGTACTTC.

This rearrangement joins TRBV4-2 to TRBJ2-1; TRBD1 aligns across 7 bases. V gave up 0 bases and J gave up 2 bases; unmatched junction bases: 7. The CDR3 totals 17 residues. Germline lookup yields CDR1 LGHNA and CDR2 YNFKEQ. The CDR3 DNA reads TGTGCCAGCAGCCAAGATATAGGGACAGCTCCCTACAATGAGCAGTTCTTC. This gives the protein CASSQDIGTAPYNEQFF.

The genes are TRBV24-1 and TRBJ2-7; D not resolved. V lost 3 bases to trimming and J lost 6 bases, with 11 bases between them. The CDR3 runs 13 residues. CDR1 and CDR2 from the germline V gene are KGHDR and SFDVKD. The CDR3 sequence is CATSDRTLREQYF. The CDR3 DNA follows: TGTGCCACCAGTGATCGAACTCTCCGCGAGCAGTACTTC.

The chain employs TRBV7-8 and TRBJ1-5; maybe TRBD1 (5 bases). This CDR3 contains 16 residues. Trimming took 5 bases from V and 3 from J, leaving 17 bases between them. Germline V gene sequence: CDR1 SGHVS, CDR2 FQNEAQ. The CDR3 region is CASSSPTGGNNQPQHF. The CDR3 DNA follows: TGTGCCAGCAGCAGTCCGACCGGGGGAAACAATCAGCCCCAGCATTTT.